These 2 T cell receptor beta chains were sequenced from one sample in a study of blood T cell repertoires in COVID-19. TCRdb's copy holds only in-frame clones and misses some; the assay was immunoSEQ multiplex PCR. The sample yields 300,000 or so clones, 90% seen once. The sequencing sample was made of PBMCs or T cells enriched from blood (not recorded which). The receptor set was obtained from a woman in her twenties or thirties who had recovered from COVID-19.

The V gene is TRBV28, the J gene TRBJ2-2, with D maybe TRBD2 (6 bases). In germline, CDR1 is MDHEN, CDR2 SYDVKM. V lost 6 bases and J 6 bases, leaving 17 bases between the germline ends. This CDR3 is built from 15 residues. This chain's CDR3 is CASSPIPSAAGELFF. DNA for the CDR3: TGTGCCAGCAGCCCTATCCCTAGCGCCGCCGGGGAGCTGTTTTTT.

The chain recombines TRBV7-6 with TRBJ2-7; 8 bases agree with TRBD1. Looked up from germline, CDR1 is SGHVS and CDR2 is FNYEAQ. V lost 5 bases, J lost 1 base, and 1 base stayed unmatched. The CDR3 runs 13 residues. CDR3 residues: CASSRQGSYEQYF. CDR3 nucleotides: TGTGCCAGCAGCCGACAGGGGTCCTACGAGCAGTACTTC. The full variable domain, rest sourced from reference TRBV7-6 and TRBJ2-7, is GAGVSQSPRYKVTKRGQDVALRCDPISGHVSLYWYRQALGQGPEFLTYFNYEAQQDKSGLPNDRFSAERPEGSISTLTIQRTEQRDSAMYRCASSRQGSYEQYFGPGTRLTVT.